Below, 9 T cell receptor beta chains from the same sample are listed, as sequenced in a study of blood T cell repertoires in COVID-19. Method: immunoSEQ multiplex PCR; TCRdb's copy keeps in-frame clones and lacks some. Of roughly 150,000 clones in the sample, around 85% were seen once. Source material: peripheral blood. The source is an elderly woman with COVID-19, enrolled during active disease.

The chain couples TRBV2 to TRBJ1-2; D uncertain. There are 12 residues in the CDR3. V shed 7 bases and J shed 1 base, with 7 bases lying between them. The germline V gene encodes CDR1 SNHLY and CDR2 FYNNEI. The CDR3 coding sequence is TGTGCCAGCAAGCGGGGTAACTATGGCTACACCTTC. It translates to CASKRGNYGYTF.

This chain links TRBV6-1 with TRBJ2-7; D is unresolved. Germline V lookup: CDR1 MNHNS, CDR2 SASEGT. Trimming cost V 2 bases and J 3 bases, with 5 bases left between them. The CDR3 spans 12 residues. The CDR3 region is CASSENNYEQYF. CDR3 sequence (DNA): TGTGCCAGCAGTGAAAACAACTACGAGCAGTACTTC.

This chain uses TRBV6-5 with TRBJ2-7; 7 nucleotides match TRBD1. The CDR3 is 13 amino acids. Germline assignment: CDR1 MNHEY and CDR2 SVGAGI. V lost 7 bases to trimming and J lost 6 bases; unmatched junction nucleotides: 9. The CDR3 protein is CASTRTGTGEQYF. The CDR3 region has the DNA TGTGCCAGCACCCGGACAGGAACCGGCGAGCAGTACTTC.

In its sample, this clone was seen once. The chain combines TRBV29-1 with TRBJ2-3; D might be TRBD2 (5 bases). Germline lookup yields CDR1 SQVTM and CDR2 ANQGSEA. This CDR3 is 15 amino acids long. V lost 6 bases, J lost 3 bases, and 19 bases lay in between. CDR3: CSVEGSDGGTDTQYF. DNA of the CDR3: TGCAGCGTCGAGGGTTCCGATGGCGGTACAGATACGCAGTATTTT.

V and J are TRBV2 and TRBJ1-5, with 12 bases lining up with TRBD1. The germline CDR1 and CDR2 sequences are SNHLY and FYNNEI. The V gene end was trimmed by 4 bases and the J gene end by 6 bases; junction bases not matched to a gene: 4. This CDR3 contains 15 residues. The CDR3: CASSGGTGGGQPQHF. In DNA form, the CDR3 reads TGTGCCAGCAGTGGCGGGACAGGGGGCGGTCAGCCCCAGCATTTT.

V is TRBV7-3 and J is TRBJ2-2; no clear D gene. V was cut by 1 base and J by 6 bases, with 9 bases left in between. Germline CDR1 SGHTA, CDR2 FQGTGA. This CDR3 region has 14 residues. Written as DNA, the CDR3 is TGTGCCAGCAGCTTAAGGGCCCTCTCCGGGGAGCTGTTTTTT. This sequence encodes CASSLRALSGELFF.

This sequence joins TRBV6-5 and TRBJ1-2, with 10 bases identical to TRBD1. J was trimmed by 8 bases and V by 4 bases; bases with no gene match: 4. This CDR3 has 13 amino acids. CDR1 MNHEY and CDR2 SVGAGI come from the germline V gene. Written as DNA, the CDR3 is TGTGCCAGCAGTTTGGGACAGGGGAGCGGCTACACCTTC. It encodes CASSLGQGSGYTF.

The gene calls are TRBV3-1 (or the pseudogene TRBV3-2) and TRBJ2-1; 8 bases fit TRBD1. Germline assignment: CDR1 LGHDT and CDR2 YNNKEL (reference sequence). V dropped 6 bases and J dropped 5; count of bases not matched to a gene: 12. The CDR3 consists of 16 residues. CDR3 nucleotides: TGTGCCAGCAGTTCCGGGTTCCAGGGGGCCAACAATGAGCAGTTCTTC. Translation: CASSSGFQGANNEQFF.

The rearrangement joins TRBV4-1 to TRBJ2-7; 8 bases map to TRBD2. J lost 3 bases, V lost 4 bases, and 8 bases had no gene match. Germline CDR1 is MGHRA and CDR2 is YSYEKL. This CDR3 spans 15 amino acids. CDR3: CASSRLASPGYEQYF. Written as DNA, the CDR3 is TGCGCCAGCAGCCGACTAGCGAGCCCCGGCTACGAGCAGTACTTC.